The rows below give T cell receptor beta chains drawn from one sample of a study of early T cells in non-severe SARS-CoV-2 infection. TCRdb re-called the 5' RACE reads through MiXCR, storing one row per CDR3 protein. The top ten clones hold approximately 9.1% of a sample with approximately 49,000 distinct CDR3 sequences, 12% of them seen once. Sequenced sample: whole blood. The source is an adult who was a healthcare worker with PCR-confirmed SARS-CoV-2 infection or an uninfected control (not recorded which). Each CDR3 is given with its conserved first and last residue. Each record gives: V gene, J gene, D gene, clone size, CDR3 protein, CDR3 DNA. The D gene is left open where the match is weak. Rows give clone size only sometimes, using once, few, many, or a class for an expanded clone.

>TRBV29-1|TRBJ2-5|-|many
CSVEGRQAQHF
TGCAGCGTTGAAGGAAGGCAGGCCCAGCATTTC
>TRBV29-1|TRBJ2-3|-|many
CSVERVRGNTDTQYF
TGCAGCGTTGAAAGGGTGAGAGGAAACACAGATACGCAGTATTTT
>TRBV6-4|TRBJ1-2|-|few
CASSGPYGYTF
TGTGCCAGCAGTGGGCCCTATGGCTACACCTTC
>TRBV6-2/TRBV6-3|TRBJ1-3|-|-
CASAIAGTLGNTIYF
TGTGCCAGCGCCATTGCCGGGACGCTTGGAAACACCATATATTTT
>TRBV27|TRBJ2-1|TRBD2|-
CASSSPGLAGGNEQFF
TGTGCCAGCAGTTCCCCCGGACTAGCGGGAGGGAATGAGCAGTTCTTC
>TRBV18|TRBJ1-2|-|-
CASSQEGNYGYTF
TGTGCCAGCTCACAGGAGGGCAACTATGGCTACACCTTC
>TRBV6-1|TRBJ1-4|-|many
CASKGLGDGGPTNEKLFF
TGTGCCAGCAAAGGACTGGGGGATGGGGGTCCCACTAATGAAAAACTGTTTTTT
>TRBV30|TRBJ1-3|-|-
CAWNWDSGNTIYF
TGTGCCTGGAACTGGGACTCTGGAAACACCATATATTTT
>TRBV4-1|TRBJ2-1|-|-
CASSLLKAGSSYNEQFF
TGCGCCAGCAGCCTCCTGAAGGCAGGGAGCTCCTACAATGAGCAGTTCTTC
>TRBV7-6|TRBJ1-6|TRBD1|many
CANSLTVAGTGRNSPLHF
TGTGCCAACAGCTTAACTGTAGCCGGGACAGGACGGAATTCACCCCTCCACTTT
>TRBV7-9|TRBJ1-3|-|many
CASSLPYRAGNTIYF
TGTGCCAGCAGCCTCCCCTACAGGGCTGGAAACACCATATATTTT
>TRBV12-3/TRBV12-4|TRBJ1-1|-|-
CAAGRRRDTEAFF
TGTGCCGCCGGCCGCCGAAGGGACACTGAAGCTTTCTTT
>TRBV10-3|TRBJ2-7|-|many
CAITGEQGREQYF
TGTGCCATCACCGGGGAACAGGGCCGCGAGCAGTACTTC
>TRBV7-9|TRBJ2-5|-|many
CASSLEGQVKTQYF
TGTGCCAGCAGCTTAGAAGGGCAGGTCAAGACCCAGTACTTC
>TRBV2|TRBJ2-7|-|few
CASTPLWGSYEQYF
TGTGCCAGCACTCCATTATGGGGTTCCTACGAGCAGTACTTC